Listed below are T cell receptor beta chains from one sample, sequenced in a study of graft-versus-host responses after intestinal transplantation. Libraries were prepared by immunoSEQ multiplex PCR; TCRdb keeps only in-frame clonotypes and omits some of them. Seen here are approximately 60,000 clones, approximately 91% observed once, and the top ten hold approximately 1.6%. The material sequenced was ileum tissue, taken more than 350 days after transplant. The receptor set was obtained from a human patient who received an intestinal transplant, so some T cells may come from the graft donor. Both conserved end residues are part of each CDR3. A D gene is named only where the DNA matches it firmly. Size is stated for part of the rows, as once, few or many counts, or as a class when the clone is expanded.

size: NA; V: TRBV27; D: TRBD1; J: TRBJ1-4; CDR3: CASSPWDSGGEKLFF; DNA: TGTGCCAGCAGTCCCTGGGACAGTGGGGGTGAAAAACTGTTTTTT
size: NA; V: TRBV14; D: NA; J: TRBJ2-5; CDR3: CASSRQETQYF; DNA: TGTGCCAGCAGCCGCCAAGAGACCCAGTACTTC
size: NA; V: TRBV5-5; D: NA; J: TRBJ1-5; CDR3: CASSGTATNQPQHF; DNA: TGTGCCAGCAGTGGGACCGCGACCAATCAGCCCCAGCATTTT
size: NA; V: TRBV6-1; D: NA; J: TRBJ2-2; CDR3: CASPKGGITGELFF; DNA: TGTGCCAGCCCGAAGGGGGGAATCACCGGGGAGCTGTTTTTT
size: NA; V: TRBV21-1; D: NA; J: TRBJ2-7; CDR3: CASSPRTGDTYEQYF; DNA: TGTGCCAGCAGCCCAAGGACAGGGGATACCTACGAGCAGTACTTC
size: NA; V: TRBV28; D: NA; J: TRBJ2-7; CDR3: CASSPSDRISYEQYF; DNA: TGTGCCAGCAGCCCCTCTGACAGGATCTCCTACGAGCAGTACTTC
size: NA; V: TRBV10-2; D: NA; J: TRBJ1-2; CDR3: CASSQLNYGYTF; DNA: TGCGCCAGCAGCCAACTGAACTATGGCTACACCTTC
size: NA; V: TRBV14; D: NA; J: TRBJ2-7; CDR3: CASSQFLQGEQYF; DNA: TGTGCCAGCAGCCAATTCCTCCAGGGTGAGCAGTACTTC
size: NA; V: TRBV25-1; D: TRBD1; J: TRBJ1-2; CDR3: CASSSPGQGPNAYGYTF; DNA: TGTGCCAGCAGTAGCCCGGGACAGGGGCCGAACGCCTATGGCTACACCTTC
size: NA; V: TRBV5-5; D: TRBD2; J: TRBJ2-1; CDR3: CASSIPGLAGVRGLDEQFF; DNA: TGTGCCAGCAGCATCCCGGGACTAGCGGGAGTACGAGGGTTGGATGAGCAGTTCTTC
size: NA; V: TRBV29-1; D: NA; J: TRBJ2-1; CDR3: CSVGLGGAGGSGYEQFF; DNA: TGCAGCGTTGGTCTAGGGGGCGCCGGGGGTTCCGGATATGAGCAGTTCTTC
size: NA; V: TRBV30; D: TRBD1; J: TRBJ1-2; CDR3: CAWSWPETGNYGYTF; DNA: TGTGCCTGGAGTTGGCCCGAGACAGGGAACTATGGCTACACCTTC
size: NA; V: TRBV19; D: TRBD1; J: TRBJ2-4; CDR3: CASSQTGGKNIQYF; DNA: TGTGCCAGTAGTCAGACAGGGGGCAAAAACATTCAGTACTTC
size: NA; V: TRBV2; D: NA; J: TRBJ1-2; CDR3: CASGSGGYTF; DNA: TGTGCCAGCGGGTCAGGGGGCTACACCTTC
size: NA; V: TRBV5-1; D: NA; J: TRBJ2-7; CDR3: CASSLGGVYEQYF; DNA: TGCGCCAGCAGCTTGGGTGGGGTCTACGAGCAGTACTTC
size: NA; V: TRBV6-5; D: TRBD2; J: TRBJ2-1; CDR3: CASSYSTGGHYNEQFF; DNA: TGTGCCAGCAGTTACTCGACGGGGGGGCACTACAATGAGCAGTTCTTC
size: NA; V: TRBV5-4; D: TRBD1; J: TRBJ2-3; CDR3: CASSLVSGRGTDTQYF; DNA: TGTGCCAGCAGCTTGGTGTCGGGCAGGGGGACAGATACGCAGTATTTT
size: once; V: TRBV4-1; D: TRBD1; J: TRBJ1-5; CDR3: CASSQDDRAHQPRHF; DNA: TGCGCCAGCAGCCAAGACGACAGGGCCCATCAGCCCCGGCATTTT
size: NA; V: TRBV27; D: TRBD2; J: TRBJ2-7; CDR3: CASSSGLAAYEQYF; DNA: TGTGCCAGCAGTTCTGGACTAGCGGCCTACGAGCAGTACTTC
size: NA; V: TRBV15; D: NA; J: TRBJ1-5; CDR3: CATSGRGGNQPQHF; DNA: TGTGCCACCTCCGGGAGGGGCGGAAATCAGCCCCAGCATTTT
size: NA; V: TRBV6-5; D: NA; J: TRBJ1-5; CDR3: CASKGNSNQPQHF; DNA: TGTGCCAGCAAGGGAAATAGCAATCAGCCCCAGCATTTT
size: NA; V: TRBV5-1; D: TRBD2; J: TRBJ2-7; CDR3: CASSPETSELHEQYF; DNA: TGCGCCAGCAGCCCGGAGACTAGCGAGCTCCACGAGCAGTACTTC
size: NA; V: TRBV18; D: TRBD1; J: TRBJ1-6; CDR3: CASSPWTGPNNSPLHF; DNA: TGTGCCAGCTCACCCTGGACAGGGCCTAATAATTCACCCCTCCACTTT
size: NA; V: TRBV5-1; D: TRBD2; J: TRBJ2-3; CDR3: CASSLTAGGRASTDTQYF; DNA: TGCGCCAGCAGCTTAACAGCGGGGGGTCGTGCTAGCACAGATACGCAGTATTTT
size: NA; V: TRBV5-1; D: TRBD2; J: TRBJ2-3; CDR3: CASSLATSDTDTQYF; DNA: TGCGCCAGCAGCTTGGCCACTAGCGATACAGATACGCAGTATTTT
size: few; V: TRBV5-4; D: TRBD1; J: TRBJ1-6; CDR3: CASSLGGTEYSPLHF; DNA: TGTGCCAGCAGCTTGGGTGGGACAGAATATTCACCCCTCCACTTT
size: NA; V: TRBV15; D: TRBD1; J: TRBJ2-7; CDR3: CATSRGGQGRVGEQYF; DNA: TGTGCCACCAGCAGGGGCGGACAGGGTCGAGTGGGCGAGCAGTACTTC
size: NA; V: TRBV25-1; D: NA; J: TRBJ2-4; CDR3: CASSAQAENIQYF; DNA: TGTGCCAGCAGTGCACAGGCCGAAAACATTCAGTACTTC